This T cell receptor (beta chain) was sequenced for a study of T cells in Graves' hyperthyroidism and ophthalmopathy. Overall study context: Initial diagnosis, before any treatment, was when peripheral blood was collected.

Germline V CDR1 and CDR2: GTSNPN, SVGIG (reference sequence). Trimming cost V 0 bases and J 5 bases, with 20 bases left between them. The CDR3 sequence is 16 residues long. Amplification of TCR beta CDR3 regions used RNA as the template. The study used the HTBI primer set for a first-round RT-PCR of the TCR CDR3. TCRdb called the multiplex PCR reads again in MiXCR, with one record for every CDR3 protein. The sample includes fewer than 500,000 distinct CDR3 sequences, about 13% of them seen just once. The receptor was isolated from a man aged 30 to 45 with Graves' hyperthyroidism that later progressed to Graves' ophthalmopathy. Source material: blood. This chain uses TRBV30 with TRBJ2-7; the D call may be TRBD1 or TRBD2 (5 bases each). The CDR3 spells CAWSVRVGPTDNEQYF. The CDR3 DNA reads TGTGCCTGGAGTGTACGTGTGGGACCTACAGACAACGAGCAGTACTTC.